The 28 T cell receptor beta chains below all came from one sample that was sequenced in a study of T cells after yellow fever vaccination. Using its own MiXCR run on the 5' RACE reads, TCRdb lists one record per CDR3 protein. Here the sample spans about 85,000 distinct CDR3 sequences, about 14% being singletons. This specimen consisted of CD8+ T cells not binding an NS4B(214-222) dextramer, sorted from PBMCs, obtained approximately 20 days after the first yellow fever vaccination. These receptors were taken from a man in his late teens or twenties who received the YFV17D yellow fever vaccine.

This clonotype was seen only a few times. The chain links TRBV27 to TRBJ1-1; perhaps TRBD1 as D (5 bases). This CDR3 contains 15 residues. Trimming removed 5 bases from V and 5 bases from J, with 18 bases in between. Germline V lookup: CDR1 MNHEY, CDR2 SMNVEV (reference sequence). DNA of the CDR3: TGTGCCAGCAGTCCCGGCACAGGCTCGGGAACTGAAGCTTTCTTT. Protein: CASSPGTGSGTEAFF.

The chain links TRBV20-1 to TRBJ2-5; 15 nucleotides agree with TRBD2. The CDR3 extends over 19 amino acids. From germline, CDR1 is DFQATT and CDR2 SNEGSKA (reference sequence). The trim removed 1 base at V and 5 bases at J, leaving 14 bases unmatched. CDR3 bases: TGCAGTGCTAGAGGGGGGACTAGCGGGGGGCCCCGGTATGTGGAGACCCAGTACTTC. Amino acid sequence: CSARGGTSGGPRYVETQYF.

The chain employs TRBV7-9 and TRBJ2-7; the match to TRBD1 covers 7 bases. The CDR3 is 16 amino acids. J lost 0 bases, V lost 4 bases, and 9 bases had no gene match. The germline CDR1 and CDR2 sequences are SEHNR and FQNEAQ (reference sequence). CDR3 DNA sequence: TGTGCCAGCAGCTCCACCGGGACAGCAAACTCCTACGAGCAGTACGTC. It codes for CASSSTGTANSYEQYV.

The V gene is TRBV20-1, the J gene TRBJ2-3, with no clear D. The V gene's germline CDR1 is DFQATT and CDR2 SNEGSKA (reference sequence). V lost 4 bases and J lost 1, with 12 bases in between. This CDR3 is built from 14 residues. Here the CDR3 reads CSAMVVYGTDTQYF. DNA for the CDR3: TGCAGTGCTATGGTGGTCTACGGCACAGATACGCAGTATTTT.

This clonotype was observed a few times. J is TRBJ2-1 and V is TRBV6-5; D may be TRBD2 (7 bases). The germline V gene has CDR1 MNHEY and CDR2 SVGAGI. The CDR3 covers 15 residues. V was trimmed by 4 bases and J by 0 bases, leaving 10 bases between them. The CDR3: CASSWGGGSYNEQFF. The CDR3 DNA sequence: TGTGCCAGCAGTTGGGGAGGGGGCTCCTACAATGAGCAGTTCTTC.

This clonotype has more than one count but fewer than ten. V gene TRBV10-3 combines with J gene TRBJ1-2; tentatively, D is TRBD1 (5 bases). Per germline, CDR1 ENHRY and CDR2 SYGVKD. Trimming shortened V by 7 bases and J by 5 bases, and 20 bases separated the two germline ends. The CDR3 has 15 amino acids. The CDR3 spells CAIISGSGGGYGYTF. The CDR3 region has the DNA TGTGCCATCATATCTGGTTCCGGGGGGGGATATGGCTACACCTTC.

This chain uses TRBV5-1 with TRBJ2-3, with TRBD2 matching over 11 bases. Germline CDR1 is SGHRS and CDR2 is YFSETQ. This CDR3 is 16 amino acids long. The trim removed 2 bases at V and 5 bases at J, leaving 7 bases unmatched. CDR3: CASSFTIAGGQDTQYF. The CDR3 DNA sequence: TGCGCCAGCAGCTTTACAATAGCGGGGGGGCAAGATACGCAGTATTTT.

V is TRBV29-1 and J is TRBJ2-3; 8 bases agree with TRBD2. V lost 7 bases to trimming and J lost 8 bases; unmatched junction nucleotides: 17. The V gene's germline CDR1 is SQVTM and CDR2 ANQGSEA. The CDR3 runs 15 residues. CDR3 in DNA: TGCAGCGCCCCTGGGTATTCGGCGGGGGGTCCTACGCAGTATTTT. This encodes CSAPGYSAGGPTQYF.

In its sample, this clonotype was seen a few times. The V gene is TRBV6-1, the J gene TRBJ2-7, with D hard to call. V lost 6 bases to trimming and J lost 0 bases, with 12 bases between them. CDR3 length: 14 amino acids. The germline V gene encodes CDR1 MNHNS and CDR2 SASEGT. In DNA, the CDR3 is TGTGCCAGCAGGAGTCCGCTCCGCTCCTACGAGCAGTACTTC. Its protein is CASRSPLRSYEQYF.

This clonotype has just a few counts. This sequence joins TRBV7-6 and TRBJ2-5; 10 nucleotides align to TRBD2. This CDR3 contains 17 residues. Germline CDR1 reads SGHVS; CDR2 reads FNYEAQ. V gave up 0 bases and J gave up 3 bases; unmatched junction bases: 7. The CDR3 nucleotides are TGTGCCAGCAGCTTAGCGGGGATTCTAGCGGGGGAAGAGACCCAGTACTTC. Amino acids: CASSLAGILAGEETQYF.

This chain joins TRBV28 and TRBJ2-3, with 8 bases aligning to TRBD2. Germline V gene lookup returns CDR1 MDHEN and CDR2 SYDVKM. CDR3 length: 16 residues. Trimming at V came to 5 bases and at J to 3 bases, leaving 10 bases not matched to a gene. This chain's CDR3 is CASSATGGAGTDTQYF. In DNA form, the CDR3 reads TGTGCCAGCAGTGCCACCGGGGGGGCTGGTACAGATACGCAGTATTTT.

In its sample, this clonotype was seen a few times. The rearrangement links TRBV27 to TRBJ1-1; D is possibly TRBD1 (5 bases). The V gene's germline CDR1 is MNHEY and CDR2 SMNVEV (reference sequence). The CDR3 contains 15 residues. The germline V and J ends were trimmed by 8 bases and 2 bases, with 18 bases remaining between them. The CDR3 sequence: CASAGGLGGNTEAFF. The CDR3 DNA is TGTGCCAGCGCGGGGGGGTTGGGGGGTAACACTGAAGCTTTCTTT.

This clonotype was observed a handful of times. V is TRBV6-2 or TRBV6-3 and J is TRBJ2-7, with D perhaps TRBD1 (5 bases). The CDR3 is 14 amino acids. The V end lost 0 bases, the J end lost 5 bases, and 11 bases lay between the germline ends. The germline CDR1 and CDR2 sequences are MNHEY and SVGEGT. The CDR3 nucleotides are TGTGCCAGCAGTTACTCGGGCAGGGCCCACGAGCAGTACTTC. It translates to CASSYSGRAHEQYF.

This clonotype was detected only a few times. The rearrangement links TRBV4-1 to TRBJ1-2; TRBD1 is a possible D gene (6 bases). Trimming left V 0 bases short and J 4 bases short, with 18 bases between. Per germline, CDR1 MGHRA and CDR2 YSYEKL. The CDR3 is made up of 17 amino acids. This CDR3 is CASSQDGGSLDFYGYTF. CDR3 in DNA: TGCGCCAGCAGCCAAGATGGGGGCAGCCTAGACTTCTATGGCTACACCTTC.

This clonotype was observed a few times. The chain links TRBV5-4 to TRBJ2-2; 10 bases map to TRBD2. This CDR3 is built from 16 residues. The germline CDR1 and CDR2 sequences are SGHNT and YYREEE (reference sequence). V was clipped by 4 bases and J by 5 bases; unmatched bases: 8. CDR3 DNA: TGTGCCAGCAGCAGGACCCTAGCGGGGGAAACCGGGGAGCTGTTTTTT. Translation gives CASSRTLAGETGELFF.

This clonotype showed up many times. J is TRBJ2-3 and V is TRBV6-4; 7 bases are shared with TRBD1. The length of the CDR3 is 15 residues. Germline assignment: CDR1 MRHNA and CDR2 SNTAGT. With V trimmed by 6 bases and J by 0 bases, 6 bases remained unmatched. The CDR3 loop is CASRPGQSSTDTQYF. Written as DNA, the CDR3 is TGTGCCAGCAGGCCGGGACAGAGTAGCACAGATACGCAGTATTTT.

This clonotype was found a few times. The chain is built from TRBV4-1 and TRBJ1-6; no definite D call. The germline V gene has CDR1 MGHRA and CDR2 YSYEKL. The CDR3 length is 15 residues. Trimming cost V 0 bases and J 9 bases, with 12 bases left between them. This CDR3 is CASSQETPGISPLHF. In DNA, the CDR3 is TGCGCCAGCAGCCAAGAAACCCCGGGAATTTCACCCCTCCACTTT.

This clonotype appeared a few times. The rearrangement links TRBV7-2 to TRBJ1-6; 7 bases are shared with TRBD1. With V trimmed by 3 bases and J by 4 bases, 3 bases remained unmatched. The CDR3 spans 15 residues. Germline V lookup: CDR1 SGHTA, CDR2 FQGNSA. The CDR3 DNA reads as TGTGCCAGCAGCTTTTCGACAGGGTATAATTCACCCCTCCACTTT. It codes for CASSFSTGYNSPLHF. Variable domain in full (rest from reference TRBV7-2 and TRBJ1-6): GAGVSQSPSNKVTEKGKDVELRCDPISGHTALYWYRQSLGQGLEFLIYFQGNSAPDKSGLPSDRFSAERTGGSVSTLTIQRTQQEDSAVYLCASSFSTGYNSPLHFGNGTRLTVT.

This clonotype was recorded a few times. This chain joins TRBV10-1 and TRBJ2-7; no clear D gene. Germline values: CDR1 WNHNN, CDR2 SYGVQD (reference sequence). V was trimmed by 0 bases and J by 2 bases, leaving 8 bases between them. This CDR3 spans 14 amino acids. Here the CDR3 reads CASSESPWTYEQYF. DNA of the CDR3: TGCGCCAGCAGTGAGTCCCCCTGGACCTACGAGCAGTACTTC.

V usage is TRBV6-5 and J usage is TRBJ2-7, with 13 bases identical to TRBD2. Germline-derived CDR1 and CDR2 are MNHEY and SVGAGI. The ends lost 5 bases at V and 5 bases at J; junction bases unmatched: 9. This CDR3 comprises 16 residues. CDR3 DNA: TGTGCCAGCAGTAACGGACTAGCGGGGGCTGCGGACGAGCAGTACTTC. It encodes CASSNGLAGAADEQYF.

This clonotype was seen only a few times. V gene TRBV4-3 combines with J gene TRBJ2-3; TRBD1 aligns across 7 bases. Per the germline V gene, CDR1 is LGHNA and CDR2 is YSLEER. The CDR3 length is 16 residues. With V trimmed by 2 bases and J by 2 bases, 7 bases remained unmatched. The CDR3 here is CASSQTGQTLTDTQYF. The DNA for the CDR3 is TGCGCCAGCAGCCAAACGGGACAGACCCTCACAGATACGCAGTATTTT.

This clonotype was counted between two and nine times. The V gene is TRBV20-1, the J gene TRBJ1-2, with a tentative D call TRBD1 (5 bases). The CDR3 extends over 13 amino acids. Trimming left V 3 bases short and J 8 bases short, with 16 bases between. Germline CDR1 DFQATT, CDR2 SNEGSKA (reference sequence). CDR3 loop: CSASSGAGGGYTF. CDR3 DNA: TGCAGTGCTAGTAGCGGGGCAGGCGGCGGCTACACCTTC.

Only a few counts were recorded for this clonotype. The rearrangement uses TRBV29-1 and TRBJ2-1, with TRBD2 identical over 8 bases. The V gene end was trimmed by 2 bases and the J gene end by 1 base; junction bases not matched to a gene: 4. The CDR3 contains 15 residues. Germline CDR1 reads SQVTM; CDR2 reads ANQGSEA. The CDR3: CSVEPSGLSYNEQFF. In DNA form, the CDR3 reads TGCAGCGTTGAACCTAGCGGGCTTTCCTACAATGAGCAGTTCTTC.

The rearrangement joins TRBV9 to TRBJ1-6, with TRBD1 identical over 7 bases. The CDR3 sequence is 15 residues long. Germline CDR1 reads SGDLS; CDR2 reads YYNGEE. The ends lost 2 bases at V and 10 bases at J; junction bases unmatched: 9. The CDR3 DNA is TGTGCCAGCAGCGTTAGGGGGCAGGAGGACTCACCCCTCCACTTT. This sequence encodes CASSVRGQEDSPLHF.

The rearrangement links TRBV2 to TRBJ1-5; 7 bases are a match to TRBD1. The CDR3 runs to 13 residues. The V segment lost 5 bases and the J segment 4 bases; nucleotides outside the gene matches: 2. Germline V CDR1 and CDR2: SNHLY, FYNNEI. The CDR3 bases are TGTGCCAGCAGTACGACAGGGAATCAGCCCCAGCATTTT. Amino acid sequence: CASSTTGNQPQHF.

In its sample, this clonotype was seen a few times. J is TRBJ2-7 and V is TRBV7-2, with D perhaps TRBD1 (6 bases). CDR1 SGHTA and CDR2 FQGNSA come from the germline V gene. Trimming removed 1 base from V and 2 bases from J, with 6 bases in between. This CDR3 is 13 amino acids long. The CDR3 region has the DNA TGTGCCAGCAGCTTAGGGGGGCCCTACGAGCAGTACGTC. It codes for CASSLGGPYEQYV.

V is TRBV7-2 and J is TRBJ2-1; 7 nucleotides line up with TRBD1. V lost 2 bases to trimming and J lost 8 bases; unmatched junction nucleotides: 0. Germline V gene data show CDR1 as SGHTA and CDR2 as FQGNSA. CDR3 length: 12 amino acids. DNA of the CDR3: TGTGCCAGCAGCTTAAGGGGGCATGAGCAGTTCTTC. Amino acids: CASSLRGHEQFF.

This clonotype was detected only a few times. The rearrangement links TRBV12-3 or TRBV12-4 to TRBJ1-6; D not certain. This CDR3 has 14 amino acids. V lost 5 bases and J 3 bases, leaving 8 bases between the germline ends. CDR3 region: CASSIGIYNSPLHF. CDR3 DNA sequence: TGTGCCAGCAGTATCGGGATCTATAATTCACCCCTCCACTTT.